The source of this TCR beta chain is a study of regulatory T cells in long-lasting Graves disease. This clonotype came up a few times. This CDR3 region has 13 residues. Germline-derived CDR1 and CDR2 are MNHEY and SMNVEV (reference sequence). Trimming pared 5 bases from V and 9 bases from J, leaving 14 bases between. Investigators prepared the TCR beta libraries by applying iRepertoire HTBI primers and Arm-PCR of CDR3 regions. One entry per CDR3 protein results from TCRdb running MiXCR on the multiplex PCR reads. The top ten hold approximately 17% of the sample, which has under 450,000 distinct CDR3 sequences, roughly 12% seen once. The time point denotes: newly diagnosed GD, antithyroid drugs for less than 3 months. The TCR library was prepared using RNA isolated from PBMCs. These data also featured in a second study, about T cells in Graves' hyperthyroidism and ophthalmopathy.

The chain uses TRBV27 and TRBJ2-4, with D perhaps matching TRBD1 or TRBD2 (5 bases each). Sequenced here: peripheral blood mononuclear cells (PBMCs), sampled at new diagnosis, from a patient treated with antithyroid drugs. The source of this sequence is a woman aged 18-35 years with Graves disease. The CDR3 DNA is TGTGCCAGCAGTCCAAGTGGGGGTTTCATTCAGTACTTC. It codes for CASSPSGGFIQYF.